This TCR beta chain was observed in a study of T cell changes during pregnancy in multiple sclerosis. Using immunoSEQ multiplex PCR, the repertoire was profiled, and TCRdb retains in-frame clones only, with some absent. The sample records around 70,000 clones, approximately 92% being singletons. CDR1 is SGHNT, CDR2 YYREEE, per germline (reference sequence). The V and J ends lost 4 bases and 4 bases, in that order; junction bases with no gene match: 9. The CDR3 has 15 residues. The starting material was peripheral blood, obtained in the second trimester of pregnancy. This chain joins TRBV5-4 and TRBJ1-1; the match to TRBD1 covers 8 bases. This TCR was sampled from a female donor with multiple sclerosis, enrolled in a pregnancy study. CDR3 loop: CASSLRQGKGTEAFF. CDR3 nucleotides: TGTGCCAGCAGCCTACGACAGGGGAAGGGCACTGAAGCTTTCTTT. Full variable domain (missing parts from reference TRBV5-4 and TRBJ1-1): ETGVTQSPTHLIKTRGQQVTLRCSSQSGHNTVSWYQQALGQGPQFIFQYYREEENGRGNFPPRFSGLQFPNYSSELNVNALELDDSALYLCASSLRQGKGTEAFFGQGTRLTVV.